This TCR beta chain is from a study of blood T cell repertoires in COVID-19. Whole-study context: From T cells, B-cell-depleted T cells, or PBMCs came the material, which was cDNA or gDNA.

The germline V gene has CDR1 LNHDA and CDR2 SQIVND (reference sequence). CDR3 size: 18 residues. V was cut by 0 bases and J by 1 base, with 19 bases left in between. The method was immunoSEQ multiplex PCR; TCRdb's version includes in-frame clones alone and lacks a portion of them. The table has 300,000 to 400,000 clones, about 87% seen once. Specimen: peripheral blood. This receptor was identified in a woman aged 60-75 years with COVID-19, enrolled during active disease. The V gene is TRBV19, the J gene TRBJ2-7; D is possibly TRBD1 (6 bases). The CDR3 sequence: CASSIEWGRIVRSYEQYF. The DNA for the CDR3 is TGTGCCAGTAGTATAGAATGGGGGCGGATAGTAAGGTCCTACGAGCAGTACTTC.